Listed below are T cell receptor beta chains from one sample, sequenced in a study of control samples from healthy donors and cancer patients. TCRdb keeps only in-frame clones here, not all; method: immunoSEQ multiplex PCR. This table has approximately 110,000 clones, approximately 90% appearing once. The sequenced sample consisted of blood. The receptors were sampled from a woman between 45 and 65 years old in good health. The CDR3 runs from the conserved cysteine through the conserved F or W. The D gene is left open where the match is weak. Clone sizes are given selectively: once, few, many, or a class where the clone is expanded.

>TRBV11-2|TRBJ2-7|-|-
TGTGCCAGCAGCTTCACGGTGGGGGGCTACGAGCAGTACTTC
CASSFTVGGYEQYF
>TRBV4-1|TRBJ1-6|-|-
TGCGCCAGCAGCCAAGGACCCCATAATTCACCCCTCCACTTT
CASSQGPHNSPLHF
>TRBV6-5|TRBJ1-2|-|-
TGTGCCAGCAGTTTCCTTAGTAGCTTTGGCTACACCTTC
CASSFLSSFGYTF
>TRBV7-9|TRBJ1-1|-|-
TGTGCCAGCAGCTTAGTAGGGCTGGAGACTGAAGCTTTCTTT
CASSLVGLETEAFF
>TRBV9|TRBJ1-2|-|-
TGTGCCAGCAGCTTAAGATCCCCGGGACAAGTATTTGGCTACACCTTC
CASSLRSPGQVFGYTF
>TRBV4-1|TRBJ2-5|-|-
TGCGCCAGCAGCCAGGCCCCGGGACTCTGGGAGGAAGAGACCCAGTACTTC
CASSQAPGLWEEETQYF
>TRBV24-1|TRBJ2-2|-|-
TGTGCCACCAGTGATCGACGGGACAAATGGACCCGCCGGGAGCTGTTTTTT
CATSDRRDKWTRRELFF
>TRBV9|TRBJ1-3|-|-
TGTGCCAGCAGCGGGGGGGCATTCGGAAACACCATATATTTT
CASSGGAFGNTIYF
>TRBV4-1|TRBJ2-1|-|-
TGCGCCAGCATGCACCCGAGCGACCTTGGGCAGTTCTTC
CASMHPSDLGQFF
>TRBV5-6|TRBJ1-6|-|-
TGTGCCAGCAGCCTGGTGGGGTCTAATTCACCCCTCCACTTT
CASSLVGSNSPLHF
>TRBV4-3|TRBJ1-2|-|-
TGCGCCAGCAGCCAAGATTCCGGTGGGGGGCTCTATGGCTACACCTTC
CASSQDSGGGLYGYTF
>TRBV7-7|TRBJ2-5|TRBD2|once
TGTGCCAGCAGCGTAGGGCGGACTAGGGGAGAGACCCAGTACTTC
CASSVGRTRGETQYF
>TRBV19|TRBJ1-4|-|once
TGTGCCAGTAGTATTTCTCTGTCCGCCGATGAAAAACTGTTTTTT
CASSISLSADEKLFF
>TRBV9|TRBJ1-6|TRBD1|-
TGTGCCAGCAGCTTCGAACAGGGGAGGAGTTCACCCCTCCACTTT
CASSFEQGRSSPLHF
>TRBV29-1|TRBJ1-2|-|-
TGCAGCGGTGGACTTAACTATGGCTACACCTTC
CSGGLNYGYTF
>TRBV7-6|TRBJ1-3|-|-
TGTGCCAGCAGTTTAGGCGCGGGGAACTCCTTGGGTGGAAACACCATATATTTT
CASSLGAGNSLGGNTIYF
>TRBV7-9|TRBJ1-5|TRBD1|-
TGTGCCAGCAGCTTAGCAGGGGGCGGGAATAGCTGGAATCAGCCCCAGCATTTT
CASSLAGGGNSWNQPQHF
>TRBV7-9|TRBJ2-3|-|-
TGTGCCAGCCCTGAGGACACAGATACGCAGTATTTT
CASPEDTDTQYF
>TRBV3-1/TRBV3-2|TRBJ2-3|-|-
TGTGCCAGCAGCCAAGAAGCTAGTTTTGCTAATACGCAGTATTTT
CASSQEASFANTQYF
>TRBV6-2/TRBV6-3|TRBJ1-5|-|-
TGTGCCAGCAGTTACTTTACAGGGATCAGACAGCCCCAGCATTTT
CASSYFTGIRQPQHF
>TRBV5-1|TRBJ1-4|TRBD1|-
TGCGCCAGCAGACCTTCCGGGACAGCAACTAATGAAAAACTGTTTTTT
CASRPSGTATNEKLFF
>TRBV19|TRBJ2-1|-|-
TGTGCCAGTAGTATAGTAGCGGCCGGGAGCTCCTACAATGAGCAGTTCTTC
CASSIVAAGSSYNEQFF
>TRBV15|TRBJ1-3|-|-
TGTGCCGCCAGCAGAGCACCACAGGAGAGAAACACCATATATTTT
CAASRAPQERNTIYF
>TRBV19|TRBJ2-1|-|-
TGTGCCAGTAGTATTACGTCTCTCAATGAGCAGTTCTTC
CASSITSLNEQFF
>TRBV3-1/TRBV3-2|TRBJ2-5|-|-
TGTGCCAGCAGCCATGGTGACAGGTACCAAGAGACCCAGTACTTC
CASSHGDRYQETQYF
>TRBV5-1|TRBJ1-1|-|-
TGCGCCAGCAGCTACACGACAGCAATGAACACTGAAGCTTTCTTT
CASSYTTAMNTEAFF
>TRBV6-5|TRBJ1-5|-|-
TGTGCCAGCAGCCTAACGACAGGTTGGAGTCAGCCCCAGCATTTT
CASSLTTGWSQPQHF
>TRBV5-1|TRBJ2-5|-|-
TGCGCCAGCAGCCCGGGGCAGGGCTATGAGACCCAGTACTTC
CASSPGQGYETQYF
>TRBV30|TRBJ1-4|-|-
TGTGCCTGGAGTGGGAGGGGAACTAATGAAAAACTGTTTTTT
CAWSGRGTNEKLFF
>TRBV5-1|TRBJ1-2|TRBD1|-
TGCGCCAGCAGCTTGAACCCCTCACAGGGGGCCTACACCTTC
CASSLNPSQGAYTF
>TRBV2|TRBJ1-2|-|-
TGTGCCACCTCACAGTCTCCTAACTATGGCTACACCTTC
CATSQSPNYGYTF
>TRBV6-5|TRBJ2-6|TRBD1|-
TGTGCCAGCAGTTTCACAGGGGGGTCTGGGGCCAACGTCCTGACTTTC
CASSFTGGSGANVLTF
>TRBV7-9|TRBJ1-4|-|-
TGTGCCAGCAGCATCGGGTGGGGGTCCTCACCGACGGAAAAACTGTTTTTT
CASSIGWGSSPTEKLFF
>TRBV30|TRBJ1-1|TRBD1|once
TGTGCCTGGAGTTTCTCGATCAGGGGGGACACTGAAGCTTTCTTT
CAWSFSIRGDTEAFF